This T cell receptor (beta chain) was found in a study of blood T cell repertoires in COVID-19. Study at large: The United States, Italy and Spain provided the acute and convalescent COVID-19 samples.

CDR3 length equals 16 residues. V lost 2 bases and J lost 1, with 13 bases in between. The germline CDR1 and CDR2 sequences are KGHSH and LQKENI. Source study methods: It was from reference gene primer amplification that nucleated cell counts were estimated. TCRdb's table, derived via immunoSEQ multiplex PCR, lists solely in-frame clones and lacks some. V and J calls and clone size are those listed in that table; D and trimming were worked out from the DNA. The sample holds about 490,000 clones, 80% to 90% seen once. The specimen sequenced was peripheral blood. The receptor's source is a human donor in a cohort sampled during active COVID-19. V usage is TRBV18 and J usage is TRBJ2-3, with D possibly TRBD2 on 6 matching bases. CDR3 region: CASSPIGTAGTDTQYF. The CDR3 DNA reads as TGTGCCAGCTCACCAATCGGGACTGCTGGCACAGATACGCAGTATTTT.